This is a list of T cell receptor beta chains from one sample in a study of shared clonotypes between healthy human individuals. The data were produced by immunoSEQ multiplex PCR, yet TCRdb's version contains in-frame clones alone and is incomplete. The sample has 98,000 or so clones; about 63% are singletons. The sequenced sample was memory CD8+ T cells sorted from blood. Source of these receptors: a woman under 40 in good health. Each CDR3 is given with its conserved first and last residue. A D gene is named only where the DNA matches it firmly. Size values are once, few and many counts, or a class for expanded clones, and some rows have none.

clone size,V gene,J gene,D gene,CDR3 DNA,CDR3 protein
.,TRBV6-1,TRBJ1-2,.,TGTGCCAGCAGTGACGACGAGAACTATGGCTACACCTTC,CASSDDENYGYTF
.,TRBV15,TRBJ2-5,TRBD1,TGTGCCACCAGCAGAGAGGGACAGGCCACCGAGACCCAGTACTTC,CATSREGQATETQYF
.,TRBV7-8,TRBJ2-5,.,TGTGCCAGCAGCTTAAGCGGACAGTCGAAAGAGACCCAGTACTTC,CASSLSGQSKETQYF
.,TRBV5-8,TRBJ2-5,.,TGTGCCAGCAGCTTGGGCCCTAGCGAGCCTTCTCGAGAGACCCAGTACTTC,CASSLGPSEPSRETQYF
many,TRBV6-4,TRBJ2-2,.,TGTGCCAGCTCTCGGACTGGGAACACCGGGGAGCTGTTTTTT,CASSRTGNTGELFF
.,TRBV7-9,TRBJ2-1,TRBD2,TGTGCCAGCAGCTTCCGGACTAGCGGGAGAAATGAGCAGTTCTTC,CASSFRTSGRNEQFF
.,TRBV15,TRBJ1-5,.,TGTGCCACCAGTAACGGACAGTACTATAGCAATCAGCCCCAGCATTTT,CATSNGQYYSNQPQHF
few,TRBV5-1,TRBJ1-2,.,TGCGCCAGCAGCTTGGCTGGATATAGTCGCTACACCTTC,CASSLAGYSRYTF
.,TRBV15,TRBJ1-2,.,TGTGCCACCAGCAGGGACCGCGAGCCCCCGGGGGGCTACACCTTC,CATSRDREPPGGYTF
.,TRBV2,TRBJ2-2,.,TGTGCCAGCAGTGACCCCTCGTCCGTCGCGAACACCGGGGAGCTGTTTTTT,CASSDPSSVANTGELFF
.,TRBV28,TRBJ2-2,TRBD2,TGTGCCAGCAGTTTAGCGGGAGTAGAAACCGGGGAGCTGTTTTTT,CASSLAGVETGELFF
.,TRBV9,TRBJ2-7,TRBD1,TGTGCCAGCAGCCTAGGAGGGACAGGGGGGTCTGAGCAGTACTTC,CASSLGGTGGSEQYF
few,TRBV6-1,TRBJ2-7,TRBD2,TGTGCCAGCAGTGAAAGGACTAGCGGGATTAACGAGCAGTACTTC,CASSERTSGINEQYF
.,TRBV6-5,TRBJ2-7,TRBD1,TGTGCCAGCAGTTACTCGACAGGGTCGGGCCTCTACGAGCAGTACTTC,CASSYSTGSGLYEQYF
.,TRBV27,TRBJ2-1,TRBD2,TGTGCCAGCAGTTTTAGCGGGAATTACAATGAGCAGTTCTTC,CASSFSGNYNEQFF
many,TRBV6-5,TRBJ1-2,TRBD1,TGTGCCAGCAGTGCAGGGGGTATCTATGGCTACACCTTC,CASSAGGIYGYTF
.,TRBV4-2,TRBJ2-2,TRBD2,TGTGCCAGCAGCCAAGTCACTAGCGGCCCGAACACCGGGGAGCTGTTTTTT,CASSQVTSGPNTGELFF
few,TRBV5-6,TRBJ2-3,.,TGTGCCAGCAGCTTGGGTTTGCTAACTTCGGATACGCAGTATTTT,CASSLGLLTSDTQYF
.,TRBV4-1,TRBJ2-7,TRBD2,TGCGCCAGCAGCCAACTCTGGACGGAACTAGCGGCCTCCTACGAGCAGTACTTC,CASSQLWTELAASYEQYF
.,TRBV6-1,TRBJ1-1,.,TGTGCCAGCATGGGCCCTGAAGCTTTCTTT,CASMGPEAFF
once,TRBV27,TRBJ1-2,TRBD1,TGTGCCAGCAGTTTATTCTCGGGACAGGGGTATCATGGCTACACCTTC,CASSLFSGQGYHGYTF
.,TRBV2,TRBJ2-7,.,TGTGCCAGCAGTGGGGGGCAGAACCTCTACGAGCAGTACTTC,CASSGGQNLYEQYF
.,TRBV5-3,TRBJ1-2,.,TGTGCCAGACGTGACTCAGTGGTGAAGACCTATGGCTACACCTTC,CARRDSVVKTYGYTF
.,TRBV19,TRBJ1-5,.,TGTGCCAGTAGTCTAGGGGGACCCCAGCATTTT,CASSLGGPQHF
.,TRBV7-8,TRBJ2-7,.,TGTGCCAGCAGCTCACAAGCGGGCCGTAGCTCCTACGAGCAGTACTTC,CASSSQAGRSSYEQYF
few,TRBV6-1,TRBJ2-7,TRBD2,TGTGCCAGCAGTGAACCTAGCGGGAGCTACGAGCAGTACTTC,CASSEPSGSYEQYF
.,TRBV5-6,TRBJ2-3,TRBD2,TGTGCCAGCAGCATCCGTAGCGGGACGGGCACAGATACGCAGTATTTT,CASSIRSGTGTDTQYF
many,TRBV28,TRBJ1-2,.,TGTGCCAGCACCTCGGGACCGCTGAGTAACTATGGCTACACCTTC,CASTSGPLSNYGYTF
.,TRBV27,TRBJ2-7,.,TGTGCCAGCAGTTGCACCGGGACCCTGTGTGGGCAGTACTTC,CASSCTGTLCGQYF
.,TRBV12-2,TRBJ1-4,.,TGTGCAAGTCGCTATAGACAGGAACCGAATGAAAAACTGTTTTTT,CASRYRQEPNEKLFF
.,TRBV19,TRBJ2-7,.,TGTGCCAGTAGTATGAGGCAGGGATCGCCCTACGAGCAGTACTTC,CASSMRQGSPYEQYF
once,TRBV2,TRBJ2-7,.,TGTGCCAGCAGTGATCCCCAGTGGGAGCAGTACTTC,CASSDPQWEQYF
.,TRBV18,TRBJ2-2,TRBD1,TGTGCCAGCTCACCAAGACAGGGTATCGGGGAGCTGTTTTTT,CASSPRQGIGELFF
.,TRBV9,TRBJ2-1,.,TGTGCCAGCAGCGTAGGTGATAGCCGCAATGAGCAGTTCTTC,CASSVGDSRNEQFF
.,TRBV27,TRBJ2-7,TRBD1,TGTGCCAGCAGTCCGCTCCGGGACAGCGTCTACGAGCAGTACTTC,CASSPLRDSVYEQYF
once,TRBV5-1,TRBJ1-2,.,TGCGCCAGCAGCTTGGCCCTGCGGGGTAACTATGGCTACACCTTC,CASSLALRGNYGYTF
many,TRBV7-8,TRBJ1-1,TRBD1,TGTGCCAGCAGCATTACAGGGGTTGCGTCTGAAGCTTTCTTT,CASSITGVASEAFF
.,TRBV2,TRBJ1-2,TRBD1,TGTGCCAGCTCGAAAACAGTACAGGGGGCTGATGGCTACACCTTC,CASSKTVQGADGYTF
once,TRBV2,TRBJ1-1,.,TGTGCCAGCAGTACAGAGTTCACCGCTGAAGCTTTCTTT,CASSTEFTAEAFF
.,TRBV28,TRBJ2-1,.,TGTGCCAGCAGTTCGTACGCGGCGGACCTCTCCTACAATGAGCAGTTCTTC,CASSSYAADLSYNEQFF
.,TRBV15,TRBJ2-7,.,TGTGCCACCAGCAAAAAGCGAGGCTACGAGCAGTACTTC,CATSKKRGYEQYF
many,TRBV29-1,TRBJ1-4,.,TGCAGCGTCGCTACTAGTGGGAATGAAAAACTGTTTTTT,CSVATSGNEKLFF
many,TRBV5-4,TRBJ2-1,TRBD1,TGTGCCAGCAGCTGGGGGACAGGCGCCCTTGGGGAGCAGTTCTTC,CASSWGTGALGEQFF
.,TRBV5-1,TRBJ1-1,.,TGCGCCAGCAGCTCGTACAGGCCCGAACAGAACACTGAAGCTTTCTTT,CASSSYRPEQNTEAFF
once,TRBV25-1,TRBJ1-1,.,TGTGCCAGCAGTGAATTCGGGGGGTACAGCACTGAAGCTTTCTTT,CASSEFGGYSTEAFF
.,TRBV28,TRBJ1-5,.,TGTGCCAGCAGTTTGTATAGCCAAACAGAGGAGAATCAGCCCCAGCATTTT,CASSLYSQTEENQPQHF
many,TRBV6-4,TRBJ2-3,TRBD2,TGTGCCAGCAGTGACGGGACTAGCGGCACAGATACGCAGTATTTT,CASSDGTSGTDTQYF
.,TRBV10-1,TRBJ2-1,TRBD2,TGCGCCAGCAGTGATGCGTCTAGCGGTTACAATGAGCAGTTCTTC,CASSDASSGYNEQFF
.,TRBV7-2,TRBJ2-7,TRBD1,TGTGCCAGCAGCTTATGGCCTTTCGATTCACAGGGGGCGGTCGAGCAGTACTTC,CASSLWPFDSQGAVEQYF
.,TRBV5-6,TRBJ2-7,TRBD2,TGTGCCAGCAGCTTGTTCGCTAGCGGGACCACCTACGAGCAGTACTTC,CASSLFASGTTYEQYF
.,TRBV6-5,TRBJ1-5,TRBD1,TGTGCCAGCAGCCCCGGGACAGGGGGGCAGCCCCAGCATTTT,CASSPGTGGQPQHF
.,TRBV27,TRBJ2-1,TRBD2,TGTGCCAGCAGTCCTCTAGCGGGAGGGCCTCACAATGAGCAGTTCTTC,CASSPLAGGPHNEQFF
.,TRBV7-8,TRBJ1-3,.,TGTGCCAGCAGCTCCGGCCGCAGCTCTGGAAACACCATATATTTT,CASSSGRSSGNTIYF
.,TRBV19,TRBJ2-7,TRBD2,TGTGCCAGTAGCACTAGCGGGCCTGCCCTGCGGGCCATCTACGAGCAGTACTTC,CASSTSGPALRAIYEQYF
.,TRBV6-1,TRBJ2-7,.,TGTGCCAGCGAGAGATACGAGCAGTACTTC,CASERYEQYF
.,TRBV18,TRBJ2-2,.,TGTGCCAGCTCACCAAGAGACACTGGCACCGGGGAGCTGTTTTTT,CASSPRDTGTGELFF
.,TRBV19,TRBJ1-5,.,TGTGCCAGTAGTATCTGGGGCGCGAGCAATCAGCCCCAGCATTTT,CASSIWGASNQPQHF
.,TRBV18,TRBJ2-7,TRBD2,TGTGCCAGCTCACCCGCGGGGGGGGGACTACTGGTTCGGGAGCAGTACTTC,CASSPAGGGLLVREQYF